This TCR beta chain came from a study of OX40 agonist ivuxolimab in advanced cancers. In the study overall: Ivuxolimab was an agonistic, fully human IgG2 monoclonal antibody directed against OX40 (CD134), a costimulatory receptor. Of the approximately 50 dose-escalation patients, hepatocellular carcinoma was present in around 20, melanoma in approximately 15, renal cell carcinoma in 9 and head and neck cancer in 9. Patients were allowed to have had prior anti-PD-1, anti-PD-L1 or anti-CTLA-4 therapy, and around 37% of the dose-escalation patients had previously received checkpoint inhibitors. The purpose of peripheral TCRbeta sequencing was to test whether ivuxolimab changed TCR sequence diversity and led to clonal T-cell expansion. The paper describes the monotherapy dose-escalation part (N ≈ 50 patients) of the phase I trial of ivuxolimab. In the dose-escalation cohort, roughly 82% of patients were male, and the mean age was 60 years with a range of about 23 to 79. Three dose-escalation patients achieved partial responses, one with hepatocellular carcinoma and two with cutaneous melanoma. Intravenous ivuxolimab was administered to patients every 2 weeks at six dose levels: 0.01, 0.1, 0.3, 1.5, 3 and 10 mg/kg. Broad study findings and their caveats: After ivuxolimab, more expanded clones were found on average in CD8+ T cells than in CD4+ T cells. Low levels of normalized T-cell clonal expansion were also seen in some nonresponding patients. In the 0.1-3.0 mg/kg groups, partial responders had among the lowest normalized peripheral clonal expansion, particularly in CD8+ T cells. Antigen specificity was not determined for the clonally expanded peripheral T cells. At doses of 0.1 to 3.0 mg/kg, clonal expansion of both CD4+ and CD8+ blood T cells was observed from baseline to week 6.

There are 18 amino acids in the CDR3, from cysteine to phenylalanine inclusive. Solely the CDR3 DNA is kept, with 54 bases framed from the first base. The germline V gene (reference sequence) yields GTSNPN for CDR1 and SVGIG for CDR2. The germline V and J ends show losses of 3 bases and 0 bases respectively, and no gene match explains 11 bases of the junction. Comments on this clone: The antigen this receptor binds is unknown. Per-base quality was not reported, and no clone a single base away is much larger than it.

Genomic DNA was isolated from the sorted cells so that the TCRbeta CDR3 region could be sequenced. The immunoSEQ Assay was used for sequencing of TCRbeta CDR3 regions. Held by TCRdb, this immuneACCESS table contains in-frame sequences only and omits some clones. Under half of the omission traces to an unresolved V gene where checked; the cause of the rest is unknown. The sample records 48,000 or so clones, approximately 83% of which are singletons. The top ten clonotypes cover about 1.2% of the sample. Patients with a history of autoimmune disease or receiving systemic immunosuppression were excluded from the trial. In every dose cohort, peripheral blood was drawn for TCR sequencing at baseline, cycle 4 day 1, and cycle 7 day 1. Samples came from an open-label, multicenter, first-in-human phase I dose-escalation trial of ivuxolimab. Adults with locally advanced or metastatic head and neck squamous cell, hepatocellular, melanoma or renal cell carcinoma were enrolled in the trial. CD4+ and CD8+ T cells were sorted separately from peripheral blood before TCR sequencing.

The sequence joins TRBV30 to TRBJ2-6; TRBD2 aligns with 7 central bases. This receptor was taken from an adult with an advanced solid tumor such as melanoma, head and neck, liver or kidney cancer. The source was CD4+ or CD8+ T cells sorted from blood, collected in a trial of the OX40 agonist ivuxolimab. The DNA sequence follows: TGTGCCTGGAGCGGTTTGGCGGGGGTGAGCTCTGGGGCCAACGTCCTGACTTTC. It is translated as CAWSGLAGVSSGANVLTF. Supplemented by the reference TRBV30 and TRBJ2-6 proteins around the CDR3, the complete variable domain is SQTIHQWPATLVQPVGSPLSLECTVEGTSNPNLYWYRQAAGRGLQLLFYSVGIGQISSEVPQNLSASRPQDRQFILSSKKLLLSDSGFYLCAWSGLAGVSSGANVLTFGAGSRLTVL.